This TCR beta chain was recorded in a study of response to subunit inactivated influenza vaccine. This clonotype was seen repeatedly, ten times or more. Its antigen is as yet unknown. General study results and limits: Authors proposed each seasonal influenza vaccination draws in few new T cells.

TCRdb re-called the RT-PCR reads with MiXCR, one entry per CDR3 protein. The table lists about 520,000 distinct CDR3 sequences, 6% to 9% of them singletons. This receptor was obtained from a man aged 45 to 75 who received an inactivated influenza vaccine. The sample in question was PBMCs from blood, obtained less than 25 months after vaccination.

This chain's CDR3 is CAISRLAGGYNEQFF. CDR3 bases: TGTGCCATCAGCCGACTAGCGGGGGGGTACAATGAGCAGTTCTTC. The rearrangement joins TRBV10-3 to TRBJ2-1; 14 nucleotides align to TRBD2. V dropped 6 bases and J dropped 4; count of bases not matched to a gene: 2. Germline V gene lookup returns CDR1 ENHRY and CDR2 SYGVKD. The CDR3 spans 15 residues.